This T cell receptor (beta chain) comes out of a study of blood T cell repertoires in COVID-19. Study-level information: Sources were T cells, B-cell-depleted T cells, or PBMCs; the material itself was cDNA or gDNA.

With 1 base removed from V and 0 bases from J, the gap between germline ends came to 13 bases. Germline CDR1 is MDHEN and CDR2 is SYDVKM. CDR3 length: 16 residues. Authors' methods: Amplifying reference gene primers gave estimates of nucleated cell counts. Repertoires were generated with immunoSEQ multiplex PCR, while TCRdb's copy carries only in-frame clones and drops some. That table is the source of V, J and clone size, and D and trimming were worked out from the DNA. The sample gives around 20,000 clones, about 91% of which show up once; roughly 8% is in the top ten. The rearrangement joins TRBV28 to TRBJ2-7, with D possibly matching TRBD1 (6 bases). The source material was peripheral blood. This clonotype was obtained from a human donor in a cohort sampled during active COVID-19. The donor label of this sample is uncertain. CDR3 protein: CASSLSPTGDSYEQYF. DNA of the CDR3: TGTGCCAGCAGTTTATCCCCGACAGGCGACTCCTACGAGCAGTACTTC.